Shown below are 12 T cell receptor beta chains from a single sample sequenced in a study of human T cells and chemical hapten exposure. Time point defined: patch test 1, 2 weeks after DPC sensitization. The treatment is: therapeutic diphenylcyclopropenone sensitization with weekly scalp DPC. Each CDR3 protein is one row after TCRdb ran MiXCR on the RACE reads. The table records more than 65,000 distinct CDR3 sequences, under 9% of them present only once. Here the sequenced sample was whole blood, taken in connection with sensitization to the hapten diphenylcyclopropenone (DPC). The receptors here all came from a woman aged 25 to 39 with alopecia areata. Some clones in this sample may be carry-over from other donors' samples.

This clonotype showed up just a few times. V gene TRBV27 combines with J gene TRBJ1-2, with D tentatively TRBD1 (5 bases). The CDR3 is 16 residues long. CDR1 and CDR2 from the germline V gene are MNHEY and SMNVEV (reference sequence). V was pared by 3 bases and J by 0 bases, with 14 bases between. DNA for the CDR3: TGTGCCAGCAGTTTCGTTACAGGAGCTTCTAACTATGGCTACACCTTC. It codes for CASSFVTGASNYGYTF.

This clonotype was observed at least ten times. The genes are TRBV29-1 and TRBJ2-3; D is ambiguous. The CDR3 loop spans 10 amino acids. CDR1 and CDR2 from the germline V gene are SQVTM and ANQGSEA. Trimming left V 8 bases short and J 3 bases short, with 6 bases between. CDR3 region: CSTSTDTQYF. As DNA, the CDR3 is TGCAGCACGTCTACAGATACGCAGTATTTT.

This clonotype has a handful of counts. The rearrangement uses TRBV25-1 and TRBJ2-7; no firm D call. Germline loops: CDR1 MGHDK, CDR2 SYGVNS. The V end was cut by 4 bases, the J end by 0 bases, with 10 bases between. CDR3 length: 14 amino acids. The CDR3 sequence is CASSVVSSSYEQYF. In DNA, the CDR3 is TGTGCCAGCAGTGTAGTCTCGAGCTCCTACGAGCAGTACTTC.

The J gene is TRBJ2-5, the V gene TRBV5-1, with 11 bases identical to TRBD1. This CDR3 is built from 15 residues. Trimming at V came to 0 bases and at J to 5 bases, leaving 3 bases not matched to a gene. Germline lookup yields CDR1 SGHRS and CDR2 YFSETQ. The CDR3 sequence is CASSLGTGGLETQYF. DNA for the CDR3: TGCGCCAGCAGCTTGGGGACAGGGGGCCTGGAGACCCAGTACTTC. Drawing the rest from reference TRBV5-1 and TRBJ2-5, the complete variable domain is KAGVTQTPRYLIKTRGQQVTLSCSPISGHRSVSWYQQTPGQGLQFLFEYFSETQRNKGNFPGRFSGRQFSNSRSEMNVSTLELGDSALYLCASSLGTGGLETQYFGPGTRLLVL.

This chain joins TRBV20-1 and TRBJ2-1; 14 bases fit TRBD2. The CDR3 runs 14 residues. The ends lost 7 bases at V and 4 bases at J; junction bases unmatched: 3. CDR1 DFQATT and CDR2 SNEGSKA come from the germline V gene (reference sequence). The CDR3 spells CSGTSGGSYNEQFF. CDR3 coding DNA: TGCAGTGGGACTAGCGGGGGGAGTTACAATGAGCAGTTCTTC.

This clonotype is medium-sized (0.01 to 0.1%). The chain employs TRBV4-2 and TRBJ2-7; D is perhaps TRBD2 (6 bases). Germline V CDR1 and CDR2: LGHNA, YNFKEQ. V lost 1 base to trimming and J lost 6 bases, with 13 bases between them. The CDR3 totals 14 residues. The CDR3 sequence is CASSQAGGRGEQYF. The CDR3 region has the DNA TGTGCCAGCAGCCAAGCCGGGGGTCGGGGCGAGCAGTACTTC.

The gene calls are TRBV3-1 and TRBJ2-3; TRBD1 or TRBD2 may be the D gene (5 bases each). CDR3 length: 14 amino acids. The V gene lost 5 bases and the J gene lost 0 bases, with 9 bases spanning the gap. Germline CDR1 is LGHDT and CDR2 is YNNKEL (reference sequence). The chain's CDR3 is CASSKGTSTDTQYF. CDR3 in DNA: TGTGCCAGCAGCAAAGGGACCAGCACAGATACGCAGTATTTT.

This clonotype appeared a few times. V is TRBV6-5 and J is TRBJ1-2, with TRBD1 as a possible D gene (6 bases). Germline V gene data show CDR1 as MNHEY and CDR2 as SVGAGI. The V end lost 2 bases, the J end lost 3 bases, and 10 bases lay between the germline ends. The CDR3 loop spans 14 amino acids. DNA of the CDR3: TGTGCCAGCAGTTACGCCCGACAGGACTATGGCTACACCTTC. It codes for CASSYARQDYGYTF.

There are many counts of this clonotype. The V and J genes are TRBV20-1 and TRBJ2-1, with 7 positions matching TRBD2. Germline values: CDR1 DFQATT, CDR2 SNEGSKA (reference sequence). This CDR3 region has 16 residues. With 6 bases clipped from V and 0 bases from J, the junction kept 11 bases outside the gene matches. This chain's CDR3 is CSAQMGGGRSYNEQFF. The CDR3 DNA sequence: TGCAGTGCCCAAATGGGGGGGGGACGCTCCTACAATGAGCAGTTCTTC.

This clonotype was observed a handful of times. The chain couples TRBV28 to TRBJ2-3; 13 bases match TRBD2. CDR3 length: 15 amino acids. With 4 bases clipped from V and 4 bases from J, the junction kept 2 bases outside the gene matches. Germline V CDR1 and CDR2: MDHEN, SYDVKM. The CDR3 is CASSSLAGGADTQYF. The CDR3 DNA follows: TGTGCCAGCAGTTCACTAGCGGGGGGGGCAGATACGCAGTATTTT.

The J gene is TRBJ2-2, the V gene TRBV5-4; D may be TRBD2 (6 bases). Germline V CDR1 and CDR2: SGHNT, YYREEE (reference sequence). The CDR3 contains 16 residues. Trimming cost V 2 bases and J 1 base, with 12 bases left between them. CDR3 amino acids: CASSFGLGGNTGELFF. The CDR3 DNA follows: TGTGCCAGCAGCTTTGGGTTGGGGGGGAACACCGGGGAGCTGTTTTTT. Full variable domain (outside the CDR3, taken from reference TRBV5-4 and TRBJ2-2): ETGVTQSPTHLIKTRGQQVTLRCSSQSGHNTVSWYQQALGQGPQFIFQYYREEENGRGNFPPRFSGLQFPNYSSELNVNALELDDSALYLCASSFGLGGNTGELFFGEGSRLTVL.

In this sample, this clonotype turned up many times. The J gene is TRBJ1-4, the V gene TRBV5-1; D is ambiguous. V lost 4 bases to trimming and J lost 10 bases, with 14 bases between them. The CDR3 has 13 residues. Germline V gives CDR1 SGHRS, CDR2 YFSETQ. CDR3 amino acids: CASSTLEERKLFF. CDR3 nucleotide sequence: TGCGCCAGCAGCACCCTGGAGGAGCGAAAACTGTTTTTT.